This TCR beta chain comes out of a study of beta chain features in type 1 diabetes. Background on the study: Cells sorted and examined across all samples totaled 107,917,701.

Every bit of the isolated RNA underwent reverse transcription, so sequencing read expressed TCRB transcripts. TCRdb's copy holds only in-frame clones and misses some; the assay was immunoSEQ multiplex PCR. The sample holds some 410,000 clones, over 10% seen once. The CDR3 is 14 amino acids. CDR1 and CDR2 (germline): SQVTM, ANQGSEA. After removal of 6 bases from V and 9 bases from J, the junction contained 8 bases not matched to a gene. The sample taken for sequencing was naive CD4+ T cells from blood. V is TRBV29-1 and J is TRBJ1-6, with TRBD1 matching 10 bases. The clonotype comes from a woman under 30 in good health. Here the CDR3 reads CSVAGTGVGSPLHF. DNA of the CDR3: TGCAGCGTCGCCGGGACAGGGGTGGGTTCACCCCTCCACTTT. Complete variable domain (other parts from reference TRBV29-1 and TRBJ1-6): SAVISQKPSRDICQRGTSLTIQCQVDSQVTMMFWYRQQPGQSLTLIATANQGSEATYESGFVIDKFPISRPNLTFSTLTVSNMSPEDSSIYLCSVAGTGVGSPLHFGNGTRLTVT.